A selection of T cell receptor beta chains follows, all from one sample in a study of shared T cell receptors in the human thymus. TCRdb keeps only in-frame clones here, not all; method: immunoSEQ multiplex PCR. The top ten clones hold about 0.0094% of a sample with about 660,000 clones, 70% to 90% of them seen once. Another study also made use of these data, one on human thymus T cells.

The sample was thymocytes. These receptors came from a boy under three years old with a congenital heart defect. Each CDR3 is given with its conserved first and last residue. D genes are given only for firm matches. Part of the rows lack a size; the others show once, few, many or a class for expanded clones.

j_call	clone_size	d_call	v_call	cdr3_aa	cdr3_nt
TRBJ2-3	NA	TRBD2	TRBV11-2	CASSLGLAGEGTDTQYF	TGTGCCAGCAGCTTAGGACTAGCGGGAGAGGGTACAGATACGCAGTATTTT
TRBJ1-5	NA	TRBD1	TRBV30	CAWSARDRGHQPQHF	TGTGCCTGGAGTGCTCGGGACAGGGGCCATCAGCCCCAGCATTTT
TRBJ2-7	NA	NA	TRBV4-2	CASSQVGPMGTYEQYF	TGTGCCAGCAGCCAAGTGGGGCCCATGGGGACCTACGAGCAGTACTTC
TRBJ2-7	NA	NA	TRBV28	CASSLRFTRAYEQYF	TGTGCCAGCAGTTTACGGTTCACTAGAGCCTACGAGCAGTACTTC
TRBJ2-1	NA	NA	TRBV28	CASSLPPSGNEQFF	TGTGCCAGCAGTTTACCCCCCTCAGGCAATGAGCAGTTCTTC
TRBJ2-7	NA	NA	TRBV19	CASSLTGTLSYEQYF	TGTGCCAGTAGTCTAACAGGGACCCTCTCCTACGAGCAGTACTTC
TRBJ2-7	NA	NA	TRBV28	CASSFGSAAEPYEQYF	TGTGCCAGCAGTTTCGGATCTGCGGCAGAACCCTACGAGCAGTACTTC
TRBJ2-1	once	NA	TRBV28	CASSTQVNEQFF	TGTGCCAGCAGTACTCAAGTCAATGAGCAGTTCTTC
TRBJ2-7	NA	TRBD2	TRBV4-1	CASSQGSGRGSYEQYF	TGCGCCAGCAGCCAAGGTAGCGGGAGAGGCTCCTACGAGCAGTACTTC
TRBJ2-7	once	NA	TRBV4-3	CASSQGAAGHSYEQYF	TGCGCCAGCAGCCAAGGGGCGGCGGGGCACTCCTACGAGCAGTACTTC
TRBJ1-5	NA	NA	TRBV6-1	CASRDSSLRQPQHF	TGTGCCAGCAGGGACAGTTCATTACGGCAGCCCCAGCATTTT
TRBJ1-5	few	NA	TRBV4-3	CASSQDRGVQPQHF	TGCGCCAGCAGCCAAGATCGGGGGGTTCAGCCCCAGCATTTT
TRBJ2-4	NA	NA	TRBV11-2	CASSSQCSGFGKNIQYF	TGTGCCAGCAGCTCTCAGTGTTCGGGGTTTGGCAAAAACATTCAGTACTTC
TRBJ1-1	NA	TRBD1	TRBV6-6	CASRDRMNTEAFF	TGTGCCAGCAGGGACAGGATGAACACTGAAGCTTTCTTT
TRBJ1-1	NA	NA	TRBV30	CAWSITGLEAFF	TGTGCCTGGAGTATTACCGGGTTGGAAGCTTTCTTT
TRBJ1-1	NA	TRBD1	TRBV28	CASHGQGPEAFF	TGTGCCAGCCACGGACAGGGACCTGAAGCTTTCTTT
TRBJ2-7	NA	NA	TRBV27	CASSPSPRGQNYEQYF	TGTGCCAGCAGTCCTTCCCCTCGGGGACAAAACTACGAGCAGTACTTC
TRBJ1-5	NA	NA	TRBV28	CASRPHRVRQPQHF	TGTGCCAGCAGGCCACACAGGGTCCGTCAGCCCCAGCATTTT
TRBJ2-3	NA	TRBD2	TRBV5-4	CASSEGTSGGANTDTQYF	TGTGCCAGCAGCGAAGGGACTAGCGGGGGGGCCAACACAGATACGCAGTATTTT
TRBJ2-2	NA	NA	TRBV4-3	CASSQDGGSRVGELFF	TGCGCCAGCAGCCAAGATGGAGGATCCCGGGTTGGGGAGCTGTTTTTT
TRBJ2-7	NA	TRBD1	TRBV5-8	CASRGTDLVYEQYF	TGTGCCAGCAGGGGGACAGATCTCGTCTACGAGCAGTACTTC
TRBJ1-4	NA	TRBD1	TRBV28	CASSLWDRGREKLFF	TGTGCCAGCAGTTTATGGGACAGGGGGCGTGAAAAACTGTTTTTT
TRBJ2-5	NA	NA	TRBV2	CASSGSLISWETQYF	TGTGCCAGCAGTGGGAGCCTGATATCCTGGGAGACCCAGTACTTC
TRBJ2-1	NA	TRBD2	TRBV12-5	CASGLDTLAGTYNEQFF	TGTGCTAGTGGTTTGGACACACTAGCGGGTACCTACAATGAGCAGTTCTTC
TRBJ2-5	NA	NA	TRBV4-1	CASSQRWDTTQETQYF	TGCGCCAGCAGCCAACGGTGGGACACTACCCAAGAGACCCAGTACTTC
TRBJ2-1	NA	NA	TRBV21-1	CASRSDRVVYNEQFF	TGTGCCAGCAGATCGGACAGGGTGGTCTACAATGAGCAGTTCTTC
TRBJ2-7	NA	NA	TRBV7-2	CASRRTVNSYEQYF	TGTGCCAGCCGTCGGACAGTTAACAGCTACGAGCAGTACTTC
TRBJ1-1	NA	TRBD1	TRBV27	CASSRQGDTEAFF	TGTGCCAGCAGCCGACAGGGGGACACTGAAGCTTTCTTT
TRBJ2-7	NA	TRBD1	TRBV4-3	CASSQSTGVSYEQYF	TGCGCCAGCAGCCAATCGACAGGGGTTTCCTACGAGCAGTACTTC
TRBJ2-3	NA	NA	TRBV11-3	CASSQTGTLSTDTQYF	TGTGCCAGCAGTCAAACCGGGACTCTTAGCACAGATACGCAGTATTTT
TRBJ1-1	few	TRBD1	TRBV5-6	CASSPGSGQGARTEAFF	TGTGCCAGCAGCCCAGGATCGGGACAGGGGGCGAGAACTGAAGCTTTCTTT
TRBJ2-6	NA	NA	TRBV2	CASSPPPSSGANVLTF	TGTGCCAGCAGTCCCCCCCCTTCGTCTGGGGCCAACGTCCTGACTTTC
TRBJ1-5	NA	TRBD1	TRBV7-8	CASSDRDRAGYDNQPQHF	TGTGCCAGCAGCGACCGGGACAGGGCAGGTTATGACAATCAGCCCCAGCATTTT
TRBJ2-7	NA	TRBD1	TRBV11-2	CASSSTGGYYEQYF	TGTGCCAGCAGCTCGACAGGGGGCTACTACGAGCAGTACTTC
TRBJ2-5	NA	TRBD2	TRBV7-9	CASSLLTSGEETQYF	TGTGCCAGCAGCCTCCTGACTAGCGGAGAGGAGACCCAGTACTTC
TRBJ1-4	few	TRBD1	TRBV6-5	CASNPGQNRNEKLFF	TGTGCCAGCAATCCGGGACAGAATCGAAATGAAAAACTGTTTTTT
TRBJ2-4	NA	NA	TRBV10-3	CAIGNYPKNIQYF	TGTGCCATCGGTAACTATCCCAAAAACATTCAGTACTTC